This T cell receptor beta chain appears in the sequencing data of a study of beta chain features in type 1 diabetes. Study overall: Patients and healthy donors were similar in age, gender and cell yields. The study, taken as a whole, reports: For patients, the naive, central memory and Treg TCRB repertoires appeared more alike than for healthy donors.

This clone has a handful of counts. Its specificity is not known. The single heparinised draw taken from each donor contained roughly 110 mL of blood on average. The CDR3 contains 15 residues. CDR1 and CDR2 (germline): SGHRS, YFSETQ. J gave up 4 bases and V 4 bases, and 8 bases lay outside the gene matches. Since all of the isolated RNA was reverse transcribed, expressed TCRB transcripts were what got sequenced. Data came from immunoSEQ multiplex PCR; TCRdb stores just in-frame clones and leaves some out. This sample yields under 150,000 clones, of which around 51% are seen a single time; around 0.39% belongs to the top ten.

The specimen sequenced was Tregs from blood. The clonotype was recovered from a man younger than 30 in good health. The V gene is TRBV5-1, the J gene TRBJ1-2; 9 nucleotides match TRBD1. CDR3 sequence: CASSGRTGDRYGYTF. The CDR3 coding sequence is TGCGCCAGCAGCGGTCGGACAGGGGATCGCTATGGCTACACCTTC.